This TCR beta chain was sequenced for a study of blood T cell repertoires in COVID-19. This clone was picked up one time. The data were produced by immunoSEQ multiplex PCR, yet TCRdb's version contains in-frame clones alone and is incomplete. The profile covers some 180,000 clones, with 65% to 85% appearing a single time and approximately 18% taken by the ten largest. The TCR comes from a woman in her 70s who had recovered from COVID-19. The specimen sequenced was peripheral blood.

CDR3 coding DNA: TGCGCCAGCAGCCAGCTGCGGGGGGACAGCCAAGAGACCCAGTACTTC. It codes for CASSQLRGDSQETQYF. The genes are TRBV4-1 and TRBJ2-5; TRBD2 is a possible D gene (8 bases). Trimming pared 3 bases from V and 1 base from J, leaving 15 bases between. Germline CDR1 reads MGHRA; CDR2 reads YSYEKL. The CDR3 is 16 residues long.